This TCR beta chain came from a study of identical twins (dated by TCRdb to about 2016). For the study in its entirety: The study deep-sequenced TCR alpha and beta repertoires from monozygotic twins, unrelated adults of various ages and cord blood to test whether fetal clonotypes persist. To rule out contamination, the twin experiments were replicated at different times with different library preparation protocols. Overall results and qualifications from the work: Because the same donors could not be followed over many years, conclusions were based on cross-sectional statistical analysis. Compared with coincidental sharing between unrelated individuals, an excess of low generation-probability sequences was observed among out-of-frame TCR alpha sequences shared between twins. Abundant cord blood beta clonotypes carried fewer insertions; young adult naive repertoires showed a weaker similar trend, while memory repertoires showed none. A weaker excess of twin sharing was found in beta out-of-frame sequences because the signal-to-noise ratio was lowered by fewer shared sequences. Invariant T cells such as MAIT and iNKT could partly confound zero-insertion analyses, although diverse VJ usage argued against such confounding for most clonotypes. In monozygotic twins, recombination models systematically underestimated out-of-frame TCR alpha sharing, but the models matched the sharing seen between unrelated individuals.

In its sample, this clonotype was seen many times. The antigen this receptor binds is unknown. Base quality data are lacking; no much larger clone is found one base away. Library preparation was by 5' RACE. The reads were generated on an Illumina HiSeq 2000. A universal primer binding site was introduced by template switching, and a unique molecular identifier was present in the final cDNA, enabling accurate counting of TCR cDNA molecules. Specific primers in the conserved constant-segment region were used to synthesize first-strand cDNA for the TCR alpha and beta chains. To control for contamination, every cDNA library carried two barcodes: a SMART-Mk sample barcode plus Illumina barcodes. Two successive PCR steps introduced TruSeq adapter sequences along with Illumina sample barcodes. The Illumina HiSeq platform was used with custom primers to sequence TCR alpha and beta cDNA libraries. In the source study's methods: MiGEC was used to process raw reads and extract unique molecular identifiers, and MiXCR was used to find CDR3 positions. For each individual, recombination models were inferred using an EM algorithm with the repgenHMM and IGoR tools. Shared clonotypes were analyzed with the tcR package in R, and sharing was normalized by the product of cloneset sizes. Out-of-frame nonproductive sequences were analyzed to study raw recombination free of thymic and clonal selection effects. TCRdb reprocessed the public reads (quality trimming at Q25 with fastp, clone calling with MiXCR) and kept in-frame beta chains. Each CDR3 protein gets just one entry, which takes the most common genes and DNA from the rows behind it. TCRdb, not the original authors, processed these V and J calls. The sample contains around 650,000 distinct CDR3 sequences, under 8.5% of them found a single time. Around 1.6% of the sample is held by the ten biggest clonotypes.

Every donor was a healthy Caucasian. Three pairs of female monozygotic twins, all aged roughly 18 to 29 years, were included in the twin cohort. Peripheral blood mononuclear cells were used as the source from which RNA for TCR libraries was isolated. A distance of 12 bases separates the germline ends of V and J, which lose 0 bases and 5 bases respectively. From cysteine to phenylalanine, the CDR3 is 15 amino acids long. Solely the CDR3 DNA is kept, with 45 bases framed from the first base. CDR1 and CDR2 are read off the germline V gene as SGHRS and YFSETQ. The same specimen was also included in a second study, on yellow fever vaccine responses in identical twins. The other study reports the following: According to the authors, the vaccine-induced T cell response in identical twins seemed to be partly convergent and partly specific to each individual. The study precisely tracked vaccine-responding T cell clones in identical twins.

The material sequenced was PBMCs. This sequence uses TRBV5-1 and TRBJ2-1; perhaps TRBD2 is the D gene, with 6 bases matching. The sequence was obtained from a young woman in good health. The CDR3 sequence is CASSLDGSSHNEQFF. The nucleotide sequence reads TGCGCCAGCAGCTTGGACGGGAGTAGTCACAATGAGCAGTTCTTC.